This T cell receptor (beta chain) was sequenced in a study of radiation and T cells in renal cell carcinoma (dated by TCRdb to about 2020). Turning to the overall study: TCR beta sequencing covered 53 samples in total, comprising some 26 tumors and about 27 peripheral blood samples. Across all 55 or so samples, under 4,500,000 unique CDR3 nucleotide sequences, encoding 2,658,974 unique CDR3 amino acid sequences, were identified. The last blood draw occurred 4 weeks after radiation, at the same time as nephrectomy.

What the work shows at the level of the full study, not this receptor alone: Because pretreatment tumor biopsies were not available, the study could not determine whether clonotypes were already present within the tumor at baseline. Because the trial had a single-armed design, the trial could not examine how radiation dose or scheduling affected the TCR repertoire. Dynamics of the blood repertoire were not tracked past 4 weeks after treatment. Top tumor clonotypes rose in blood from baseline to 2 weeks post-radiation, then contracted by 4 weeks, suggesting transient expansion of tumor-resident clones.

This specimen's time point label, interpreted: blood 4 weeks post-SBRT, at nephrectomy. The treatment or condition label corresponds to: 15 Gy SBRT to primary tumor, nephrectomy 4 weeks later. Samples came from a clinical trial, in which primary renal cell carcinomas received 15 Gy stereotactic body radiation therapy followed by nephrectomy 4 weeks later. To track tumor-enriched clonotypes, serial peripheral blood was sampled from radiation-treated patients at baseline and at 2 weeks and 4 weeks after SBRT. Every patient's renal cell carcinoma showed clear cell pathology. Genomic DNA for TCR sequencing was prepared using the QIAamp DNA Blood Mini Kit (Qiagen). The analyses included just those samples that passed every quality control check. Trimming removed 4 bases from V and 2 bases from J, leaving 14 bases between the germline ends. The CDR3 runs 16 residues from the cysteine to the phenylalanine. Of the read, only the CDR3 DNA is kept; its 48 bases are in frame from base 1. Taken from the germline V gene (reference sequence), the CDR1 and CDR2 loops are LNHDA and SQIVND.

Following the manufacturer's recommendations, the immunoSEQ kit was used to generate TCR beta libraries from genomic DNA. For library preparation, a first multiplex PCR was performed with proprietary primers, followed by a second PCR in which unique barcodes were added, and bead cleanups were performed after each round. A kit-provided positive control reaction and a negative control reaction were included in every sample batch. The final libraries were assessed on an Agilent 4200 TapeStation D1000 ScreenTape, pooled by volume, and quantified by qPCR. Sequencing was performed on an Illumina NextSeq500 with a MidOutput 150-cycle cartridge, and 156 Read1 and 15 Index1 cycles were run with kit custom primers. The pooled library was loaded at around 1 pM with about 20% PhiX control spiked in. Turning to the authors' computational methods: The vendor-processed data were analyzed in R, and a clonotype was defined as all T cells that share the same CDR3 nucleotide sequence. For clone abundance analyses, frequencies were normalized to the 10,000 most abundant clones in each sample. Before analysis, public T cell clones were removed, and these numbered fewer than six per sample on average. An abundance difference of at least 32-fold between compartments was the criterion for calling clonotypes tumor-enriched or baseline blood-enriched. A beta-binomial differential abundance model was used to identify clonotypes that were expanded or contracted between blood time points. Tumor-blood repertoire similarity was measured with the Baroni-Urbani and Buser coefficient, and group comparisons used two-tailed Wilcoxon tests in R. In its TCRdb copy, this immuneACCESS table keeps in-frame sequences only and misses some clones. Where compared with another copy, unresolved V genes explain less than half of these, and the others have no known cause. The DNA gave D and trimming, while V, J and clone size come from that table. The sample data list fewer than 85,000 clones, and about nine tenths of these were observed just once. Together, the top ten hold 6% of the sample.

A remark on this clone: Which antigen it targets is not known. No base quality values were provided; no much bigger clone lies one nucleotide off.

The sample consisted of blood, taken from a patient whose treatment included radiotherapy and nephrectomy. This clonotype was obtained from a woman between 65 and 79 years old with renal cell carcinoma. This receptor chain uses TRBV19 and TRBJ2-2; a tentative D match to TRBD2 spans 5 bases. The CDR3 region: CASSTPERANTGELFF. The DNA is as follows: TGTGCCAGTAGTACCCCGGAGAGGGCTAACACCGGGGAGCTGTTTTTT.